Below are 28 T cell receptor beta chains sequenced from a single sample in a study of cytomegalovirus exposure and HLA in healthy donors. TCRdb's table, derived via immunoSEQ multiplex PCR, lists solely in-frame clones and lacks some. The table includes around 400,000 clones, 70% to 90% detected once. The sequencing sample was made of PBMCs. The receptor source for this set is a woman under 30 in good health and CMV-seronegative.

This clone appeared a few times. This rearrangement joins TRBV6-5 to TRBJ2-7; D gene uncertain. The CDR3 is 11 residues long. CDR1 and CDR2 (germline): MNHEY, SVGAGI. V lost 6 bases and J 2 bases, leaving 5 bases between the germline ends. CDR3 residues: CASRAAYEQYF. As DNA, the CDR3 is TGTGCCAGCAGGGCAGCCTACGAGCAGTACTTC.

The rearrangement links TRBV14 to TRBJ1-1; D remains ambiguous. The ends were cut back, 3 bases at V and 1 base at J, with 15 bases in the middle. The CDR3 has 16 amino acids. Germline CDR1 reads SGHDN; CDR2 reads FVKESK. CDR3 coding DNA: TGTGCCAGCAGCCAGTTTGGCTTGAGGGAGAACACTGAAGCTTTCTTT. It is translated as CASSQFGLRENTEAFF.

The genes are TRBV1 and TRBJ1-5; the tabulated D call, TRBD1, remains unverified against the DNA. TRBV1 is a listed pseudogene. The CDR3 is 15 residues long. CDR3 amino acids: CTSRTGQGWDQPQHF. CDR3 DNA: TGCACCAGCAGGACGGGACAGGGATGGGATCAGCCCCAGCATTTT.

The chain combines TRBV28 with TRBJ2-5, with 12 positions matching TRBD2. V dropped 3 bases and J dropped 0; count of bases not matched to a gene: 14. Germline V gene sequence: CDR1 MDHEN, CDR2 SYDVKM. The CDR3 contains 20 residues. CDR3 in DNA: TGTGCCAGCAGTTTCCAGACTAGCGGGAGTGGGATCTTTAACCAAGAGACCCAGTACTTC. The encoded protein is CASSFQTSGSGIFNQETQYF.

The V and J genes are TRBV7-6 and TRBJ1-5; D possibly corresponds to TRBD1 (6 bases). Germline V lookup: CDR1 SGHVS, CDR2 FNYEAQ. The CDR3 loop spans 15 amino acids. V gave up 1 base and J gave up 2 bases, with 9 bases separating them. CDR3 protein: CASSLGSGGNQPQHF. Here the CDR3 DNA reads TGTGCCAGCAGCTTAGGGTCAGGGGGCAATCAGCCCCAGCATTTT.

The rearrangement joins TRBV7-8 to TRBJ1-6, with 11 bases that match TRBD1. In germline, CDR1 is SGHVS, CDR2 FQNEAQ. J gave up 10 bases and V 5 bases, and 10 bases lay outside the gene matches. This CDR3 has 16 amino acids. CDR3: CASSLLGTGGLSPLHF. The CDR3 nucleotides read TGTGCCAGCAGCCTACTTGGGACAGGGGGACTGTCACCCCTCCACTTT.

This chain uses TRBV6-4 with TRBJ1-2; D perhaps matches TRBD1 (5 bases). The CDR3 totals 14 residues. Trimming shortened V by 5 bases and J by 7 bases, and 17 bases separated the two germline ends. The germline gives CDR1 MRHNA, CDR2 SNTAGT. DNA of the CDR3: TGTGCCAGCAGTCCTGCGGGCGGGGGAAGTGGCTACACCTTC. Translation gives CASSPAGGGSGYTF.

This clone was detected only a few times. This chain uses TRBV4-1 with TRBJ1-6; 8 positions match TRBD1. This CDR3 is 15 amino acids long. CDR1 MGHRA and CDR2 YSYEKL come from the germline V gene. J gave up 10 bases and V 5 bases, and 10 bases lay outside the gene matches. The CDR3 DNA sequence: TGCGCCAGCAGCACGACGACAGGGGTCGGATCACCCCTCCACTTT. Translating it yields CASSTTTGVGSPLHF.

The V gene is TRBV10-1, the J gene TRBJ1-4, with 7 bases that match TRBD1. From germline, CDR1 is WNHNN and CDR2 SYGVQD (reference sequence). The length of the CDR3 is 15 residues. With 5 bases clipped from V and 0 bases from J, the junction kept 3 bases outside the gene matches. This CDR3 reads CASSQTGATNEKLFF. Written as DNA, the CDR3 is TGCGCCAGCAGTCAAACAGGGGCAACTAATGAAAAACTGTTTTTT.

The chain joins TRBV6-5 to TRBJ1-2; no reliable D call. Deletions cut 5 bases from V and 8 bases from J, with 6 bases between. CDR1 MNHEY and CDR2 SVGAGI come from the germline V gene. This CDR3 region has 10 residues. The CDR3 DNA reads TGTGCCAGCAGTCCCGGGGGCTACACCTTC. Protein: CASSPGGYTF.

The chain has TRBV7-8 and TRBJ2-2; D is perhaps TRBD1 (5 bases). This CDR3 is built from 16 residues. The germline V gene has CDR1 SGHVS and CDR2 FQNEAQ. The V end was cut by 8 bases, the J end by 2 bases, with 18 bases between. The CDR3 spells CASAGLGQPNTGELFF. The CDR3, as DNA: TGTGCCAGCGCAGGTTTAGGACAACCAAACACCGGGGAGCTGTTTTTT.

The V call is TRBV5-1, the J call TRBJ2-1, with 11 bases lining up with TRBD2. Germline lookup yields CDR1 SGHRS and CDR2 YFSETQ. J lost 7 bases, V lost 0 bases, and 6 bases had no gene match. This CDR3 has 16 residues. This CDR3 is CASSLGLAGGRNEQFF. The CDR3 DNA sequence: TGCGCCAGCAGCTTGGGGCTAGCGGGAGGACGGAATGAGCAGTTCTTC.

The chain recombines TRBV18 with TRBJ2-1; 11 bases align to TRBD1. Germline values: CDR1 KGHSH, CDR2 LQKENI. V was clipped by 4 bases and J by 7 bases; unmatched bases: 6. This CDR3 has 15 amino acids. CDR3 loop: CASSQGQGARNEQFF. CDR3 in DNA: TGTGCCAGCTCACAAGGACAGGGGGCGAGAAATGAGCAGTTCTTC.

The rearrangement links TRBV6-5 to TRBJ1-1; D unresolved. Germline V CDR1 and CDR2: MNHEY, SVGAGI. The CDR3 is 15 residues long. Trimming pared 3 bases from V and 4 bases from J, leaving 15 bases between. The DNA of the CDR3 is TGTGCCAGCAGTTATTCCGGCCATAGAGGCACTGAAGCTTTCTTT. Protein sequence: CASSYSGHRGTEAFF.

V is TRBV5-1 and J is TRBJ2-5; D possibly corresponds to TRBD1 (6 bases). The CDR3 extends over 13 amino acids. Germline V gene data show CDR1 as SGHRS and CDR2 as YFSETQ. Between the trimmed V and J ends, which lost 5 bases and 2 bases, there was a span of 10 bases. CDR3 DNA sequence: TGCGCCAGCAGACTACAGGGTCAAGAGACCCAGTACTTC. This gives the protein CASRLQGQETQYF.

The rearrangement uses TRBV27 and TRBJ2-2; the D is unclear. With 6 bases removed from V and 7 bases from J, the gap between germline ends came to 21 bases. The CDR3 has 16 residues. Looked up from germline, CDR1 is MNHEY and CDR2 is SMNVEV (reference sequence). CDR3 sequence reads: CASSPVDLPSGGELFF. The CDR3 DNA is TGTGCCAGCAGCCCCGTAGACCTCCCTAGTGGCGGGGAGCTGTTTTTT.

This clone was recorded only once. Written as DNA, the CDR3 is TGTGCCACCAGCAGTCCGGGGGGGTTTCATGAGCAGTTCTTC. This codes for CATSSPGGFHEQFF. This chain joins TRBV15 and TRBJ2-1; 8 bases agree with TRBD2. CDR1 and CDR2 from the germline V gene are LNHNV and YYDKDF (reference sequence). The V segment lost 3 bases and the J segment 8 bases; nucleotides outside the gene matches: 6. The CDR3 runs to 14 residues.

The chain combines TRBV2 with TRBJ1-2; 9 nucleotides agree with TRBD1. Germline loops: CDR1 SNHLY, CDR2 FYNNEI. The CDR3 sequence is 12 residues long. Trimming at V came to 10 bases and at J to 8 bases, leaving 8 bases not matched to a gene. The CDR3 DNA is TGTGCCAAAAAGGGACAGGGCTTGGGCTACACCTTC. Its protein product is CAKKGQGLGYTF.

CDR3: CASRTSGRWSTDTQYF. Written as DNA, the CDR3 is TGTGCCAGTAGGACTAGCGGTCGTTGGAGCACAGATACGCAGTATTTT. The chain links TRBV19 to TRBJ2-3; 9 nucleotides agree with TRBD2. J gave up 0 bases and V 6 bases, and 7 bases lay outside the gene matches. CDR1 LNHDA and CDR2 SQIVND come from the germline V gene (reference sequence). The CDR3 has 16 residues. Full variable domain (remainder filled in from reference TRBV19 and TRBJ2-3): DGGITQSPKYLFRKEGQNVTLSCEQNLNHDAMYWYRQDPGQGLRLIYYSQIVNDFQKGDIAEGYSVSREKKESFPLTVTSAQKNPTAFYLCASRTSGRWSTDTQYFGPGTRLTVL.

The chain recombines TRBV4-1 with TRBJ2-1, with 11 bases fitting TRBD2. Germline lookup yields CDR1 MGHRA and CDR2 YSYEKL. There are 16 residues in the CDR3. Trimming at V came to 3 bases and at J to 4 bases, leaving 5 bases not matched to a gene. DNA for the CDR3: TGCGCCAGCAGCCATCCCGGGACTAGCGGATACAATGAGCAGTTCTTC. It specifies CASSHPGTSGYNEQFF.

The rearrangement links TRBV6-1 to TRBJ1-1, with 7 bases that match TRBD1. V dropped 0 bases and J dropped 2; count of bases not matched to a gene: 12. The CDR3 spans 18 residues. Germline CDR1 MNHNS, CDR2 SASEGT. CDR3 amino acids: CASSEAPFGTEPNTEAFF. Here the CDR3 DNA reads TGTGCCAGCAGTGAAGCGCCTTTTGGGACAGAACCTAACACTGAAGCTTTCTTT.

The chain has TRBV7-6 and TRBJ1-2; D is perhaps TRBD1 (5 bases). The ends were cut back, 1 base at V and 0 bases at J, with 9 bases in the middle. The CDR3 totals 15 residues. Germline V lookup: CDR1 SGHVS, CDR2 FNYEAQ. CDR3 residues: CASSLGGGPNYGYTF. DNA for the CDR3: TGTGCCAGCAGCTTAGGGGGCGGACCTAACTATGGCTACACCTTC. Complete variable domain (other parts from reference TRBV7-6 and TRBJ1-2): GAGVSQSPRYKVTKRGQDVALRCDPISGHVSLYWYRQALGQGPEFLTYFNYEAQQDKSGLPNDRFSAERPEGSISTLTIQRTEQRDSAMYRCASSLGGGPNYGYTFGSGTRLTVV.

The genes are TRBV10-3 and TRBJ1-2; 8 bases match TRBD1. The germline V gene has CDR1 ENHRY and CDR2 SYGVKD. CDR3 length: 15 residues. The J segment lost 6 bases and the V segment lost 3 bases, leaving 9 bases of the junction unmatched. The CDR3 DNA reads TGTGCCATCAGTGATCGCGACCAGGGGGCGCATGGCTACACCTTC. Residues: CAISDRDQGAHGYTF.

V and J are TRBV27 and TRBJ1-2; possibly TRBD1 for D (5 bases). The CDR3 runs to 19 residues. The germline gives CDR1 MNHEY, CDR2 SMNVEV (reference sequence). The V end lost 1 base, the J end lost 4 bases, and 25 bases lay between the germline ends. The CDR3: CASSLWGDRGPGGGYGYTF. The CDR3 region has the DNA TGTGCCAGCAGTTTATGGGGGGATCGGGGACCCGGGGGTGGCTATGGCTACACCTTC.

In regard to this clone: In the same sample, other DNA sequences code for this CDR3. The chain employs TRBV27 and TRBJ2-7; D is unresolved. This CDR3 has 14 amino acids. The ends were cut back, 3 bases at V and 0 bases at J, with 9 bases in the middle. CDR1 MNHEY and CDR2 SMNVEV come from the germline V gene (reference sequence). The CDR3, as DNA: TGTGCCAGCAGTTTCGGCGGCCCCTCCTACGAGCAGTACTTC. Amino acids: CASSFGGPSYEQYF.

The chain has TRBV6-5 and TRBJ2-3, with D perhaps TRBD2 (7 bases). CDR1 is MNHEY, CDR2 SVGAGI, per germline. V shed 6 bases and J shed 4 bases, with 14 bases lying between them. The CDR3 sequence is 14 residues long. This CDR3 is CASRKGGSADTQYF. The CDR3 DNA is TGTGCCAGCAGAAAGGGGGGGAGCGCAGATACGCAGTATTTT.

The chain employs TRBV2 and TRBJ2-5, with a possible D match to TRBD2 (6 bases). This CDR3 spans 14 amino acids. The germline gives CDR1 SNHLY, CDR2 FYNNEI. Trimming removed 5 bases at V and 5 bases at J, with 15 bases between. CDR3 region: CASSPVDAGETQYF. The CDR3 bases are TGTGCCAGCAGTCCGGTCGACGCGGGGGAGACCCAGTACTTC.

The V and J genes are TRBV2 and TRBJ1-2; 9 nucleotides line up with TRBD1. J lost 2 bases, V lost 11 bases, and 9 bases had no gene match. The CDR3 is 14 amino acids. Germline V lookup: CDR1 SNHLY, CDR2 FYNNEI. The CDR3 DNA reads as TGTGCCGGATTACAGGGGGCGGTGAACTATGGCTACACCTTC. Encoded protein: CAGLQGAVNYGYTF.